This T cell receptor (beta chain) comes out of a study of blood T cell repertoires in COVID-19. Study at large: Acute and convalescent COVID-19 samples came from the United States, Italy and Spain. Nucleic acid was either cDNA or gDNA, and it came from T cells, B-cell-depleted T cells, or PBMCs.

In the study's own analysis: Amplification of reference gene primers provided the estimated nucleated cell counts. Data came from immunoSEQ multiplex PCR; TCRdb stores just in-frame clones and leaves some out. That table supplies the V and J calls and clone size; D and trimming were determined from the DNA. Here the sample spans around 36,000 clones, more than 80% being singletons. Germline V gene data show CDR1 as KGHSH and CDR2 as LQKENI. V gave up 3 bases and J gave up 5 bases, with 13 bases separating them. CDR3 length: 14 amino acids. The sequence was obtained from a man in his sixties with acute or convalescent COVID-19. The sequenced material came from peripheral blood. The chain links TRBV18 to TRBJ2-5, with a weak D call TRBD2 (5 bases). CDR3 nucleotides: TGTGCCAGCTCACCGAGGCTAGCCGGGGAGACCCAGTACTTC. Amino acid sequence: CASSPRLAGETQYF. The whole variable domain, remainder taken from reference TRBV18 and TRBJ2-5, is NAGVMQNPRHLVRRRGQEARLRCSPMKGHSHVYWYRQLPEEGLKFMVYLQKENIIDESGMPKERFSAEFPKEGPSILRIQQVVRGDSAAYFCASSPRLAGETQYFGPGTRLLVL.